This note documents a single T cell receptor (beta chain) sequence. This clone's antigen is unknown. No much larger clone is present one base from it, and per-base qualities are unavailable. This specimen comes from a study of T-cell reconstitution after alpha-beta-depleted transplantation in children (dated by TCRdb to 2016 to 2018). About the study as a whole: Using TCR repertoire profiling, the study quantitatively followed how T-cell immune reconstitution unfolded in children after TCRalphabeta/CD19-depleted allogeneic hematopoietic cell transplantation. Points the paper makes about the study in general: The apparently early recovery of alphabetaT-cell counts about two months after transplant reportedly depended on only several hundred rapidly expanded clones that came from non-depleted graft cells. Hyperexpanded clone frequencies declined over subsequent months; after one year, T-cell counts and TCRbeta diversity were mostly attributed to newly produced T cells. In some patients, the high TCRbeta diversity seen at day 60 was put down to recipient T cells and intrathymic progenitors that had survived conditioning.

Library preparation was by PCR. Instrument on record: Illumina HiSeq 2500. TCR library preparation used molecular barcoding, with unique molecular identifiers applied to normalize quantification of the TCRbeta repertoire. In TCRdb, the public reads were trimmed at Q25 with fastp and aligned with MiXCR, with productive beta chains retained. CDR3 protein duplicates are merged, each entry listing the most common genes and DNA. The sample records 500,000 to 750,000 distinct CDR3 sequences, 13% of which are singletons. Of the sample, roughly 2.3% is held by the ten largest clones. The sample's treatment or condition label is to be understood as: allogeneic hematopoietic cell transplantation with graft depleted of TCRalphabeta T cells and CD19 B cells. Transplant recipients were children who received TCRalphabeta/CD19-depleted allogeneic hematopoietic cell grafts. V drops 6 bases and J drops 4 bases, leaving 12 bases in between. Looking up the germline V gene (reference sequence) yields CDR1 MNHEY and CDR2 SMNVEV. From the cysteine up to the phenylalanine, the CDR3 has a length of 13 residues. Only the CDR3 region is kept as DNA, spanning 39 bases read in frame from base 1.

Sequenced material: PBMCs, mostly from graft donor cells, taken 360 days after TCRalphabeta/CD19-depleted stem cell transplant. This sequence was found in a male patient between 10 and 17 years old who had a stem cell transplant for acute myeloid leukemia, so the T cells may come from the graft donor. This sequence uses TRBV27 and TRBJ1-2, with the identity of the D gene unclear. The nucleotides are TGTGCCAGCAGCCCCGTGGCGCTCTATGGCTACACCTTC. This encodes CASSPVALYGYTF.